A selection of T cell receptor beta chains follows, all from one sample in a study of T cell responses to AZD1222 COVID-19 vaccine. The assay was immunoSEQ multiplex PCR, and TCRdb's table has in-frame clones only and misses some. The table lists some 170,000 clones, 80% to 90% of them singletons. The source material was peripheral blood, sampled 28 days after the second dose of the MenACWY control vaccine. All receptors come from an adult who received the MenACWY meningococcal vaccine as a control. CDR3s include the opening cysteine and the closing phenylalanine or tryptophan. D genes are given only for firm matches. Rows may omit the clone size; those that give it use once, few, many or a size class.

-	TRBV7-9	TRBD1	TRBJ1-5	TGTGCCAGCGGGCAGGGGGGTAACAATCAGCCCCAGCATTTT	CASGQGGNNQPQHF
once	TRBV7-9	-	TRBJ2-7	TGTGCCAGCAGCTCGGGACACCAGTCCTACGAGCAGTACTTC	CASSSGHQSYEQYF
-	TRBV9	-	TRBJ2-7	TGTGCCAGCAGCCCTGGCCCCCCAATGAGCCGCCAGGCCGAGCAGTACTTC	CASSPGPPMSRQAEQYF
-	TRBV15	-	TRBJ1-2	TGTGCCACCAGCAGAGATCAAGAGAACTATGGCTACACCTTC	CATSRDQENYGYTF
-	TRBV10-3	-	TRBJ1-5	TGTGCCATCTCAACCCTCCAACATCGGGGACAGCCCCAGCATTTT	CAISTLQHRGQPQHF
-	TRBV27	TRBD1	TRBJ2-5	TGTGCCAGCAGTCCAACCGGGACAGGGGTATCAGAGACCCAGTACTTC	CASSPTGTGVSETQYF
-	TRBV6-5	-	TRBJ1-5	TGTGCCAGCAGCTCCGGGGGGGGCGGGGGTCAGCCCCAGCATTTT	CASSSGGGGGQPQHF
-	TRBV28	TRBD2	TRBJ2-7	TGTGCCAGCAGCACTAGACTAGCGGGAACCTACGAGCAGTACTTC	CASSTRLAGTYEQYF
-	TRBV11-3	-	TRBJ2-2	TGTGCCAGCAGCTTTCTCACACCGGGGGAGCTGTTTTTT	CASSFLTPGELFF
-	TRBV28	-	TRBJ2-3	TGTGCCAGCACCAAATTCAGGGCGCTGAGCACAGATACGCAGTATTTT	CASTKFRALSTDTQYF
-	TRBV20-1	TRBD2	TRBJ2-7	TGCAGTGCTAGTGGGCTAGCGGGAGGGCCCGGCGAGCAGTACTTC	CSASGLAGGPGEQYF
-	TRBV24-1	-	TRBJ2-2	TGTGCCACCAGTGTAGGGAACTTGATAAACACCGGGGAGCTGTTTTTT	CATSVGNLINTGELFF
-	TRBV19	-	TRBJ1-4	TGTGCCAGTAGTACAGGCGAAAAACTGTTTTTT	CASSTGEKLFF
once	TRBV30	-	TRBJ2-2	TGTGCCTGTCCGAGCAACCTTCGGGGAAGGGAGCTGTTTTTT	CACPSNLRGRELFF
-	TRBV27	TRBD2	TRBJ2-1	TGTGCCAGCCACCTCACTAGCGGGACTTACAATGAGCAGTTCTTC	CASHLTSGTYNEQFF
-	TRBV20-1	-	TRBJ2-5	TGCAGTGCTAGTCGACAGGAAGAGACCCAGTACTTC	CSASRQEETQYF
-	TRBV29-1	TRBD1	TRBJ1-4	TGCAGCGTTGGGACACAGGGGGCAACTAATGAAAAACTGTTTTTT	CSVGTQGATNEKLFF
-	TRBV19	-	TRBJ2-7	TGTGCCAGTAGTATTTATGGCGGGAACTCCTACGAGCAGTACTTC	CASSIYGGNSYEQYF
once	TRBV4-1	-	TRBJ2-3	TGCGCCAGCAGCCCGGGACTCCTTAGTAGCACAGATACGCAGTATTTT	CASSPGLLSSTDTQYF
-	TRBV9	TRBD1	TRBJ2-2	TGTGCCAGCAGCGTTGGACTGACAGGGACCGGGGAGCTGTTTTTT	CASSVGLTGTGELFF
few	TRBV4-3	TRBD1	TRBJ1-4	TGCGCCAGCAGCCAGAAATCGGACAGGGATGGTAATGAAAAACTGTTTTTT	CASSQKSDRDGNEKLFF
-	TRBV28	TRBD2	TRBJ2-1	TGTGCCAGCAGACGACAAGGGACTAGGGGGAATGGGCAGTTCTTC	CASRRQGTRGNGQFF
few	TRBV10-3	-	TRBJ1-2	TGTGCCATCAGTGATACAAGTGCGGGTGGCTACACCTTC	CAISDTSAGGYTF
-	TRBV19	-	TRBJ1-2	TGTGCCAGTAGTAGCGACACATATGGCTACACCTTC	CASSSDTYGYTF
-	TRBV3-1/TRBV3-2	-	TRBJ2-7	TGTGCCAGCAGCCAAGTCCCGACGCGGGATGAGCAGTACTTC	CASSQVPTRDEQYF
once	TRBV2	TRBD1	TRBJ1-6	TGTGCCAGCAGAAAGCAGGGGGACTCACCCCTCCACTTT	CASRKQGDSPLHF
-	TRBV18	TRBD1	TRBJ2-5	TGTGCCAGCTCACTACTTGACAGGGCCGGGGAGACCCAGTACTTC	CASSLLDRAGETQYF
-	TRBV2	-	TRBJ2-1	TGTGCCAGCAGTGGCGGCGGCGGAATACCTTGGGGCTCCTACAATGAGCAGTTCTTC	CASSGGGGIPWGSYNEQFF
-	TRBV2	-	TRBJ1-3	TGTGCCAGCAGTGAATTCAAGGGAAACACCATATATTTT	CASSEFKGNTIYF
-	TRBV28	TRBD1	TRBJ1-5	TGTGCCAGCAGTTTAGGGGACAGGGTGCAGCCCCAGCATTTT	CASSLGDRVQPQHF
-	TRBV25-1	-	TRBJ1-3	TGTGCCAGCAGTGAAGGGGCCCGGAACACCATATATTTT	CASSEGARNTIYF
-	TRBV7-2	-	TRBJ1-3	TGTGCCAGCAGTCCCCTAAGGGGTACTGGAAACACCATATATTTT	CASSPLRGTGNTIYF
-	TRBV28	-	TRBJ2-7	TGTGCCAGCAGTTCACCCCCTACCGCAGGCCTCTCCTACGAGCAGTACTTC	CASSSPPTAGLSYEQYF
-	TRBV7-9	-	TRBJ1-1	TGTGCCAGCAGCTTCACAAGGACAGCTAGGGCGGACACTGAAGCTTTCTTT	CASSFTRTARADTEAFF
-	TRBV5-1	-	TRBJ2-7	TGCGCCAGCAGCTTCCTAGGGGAGCAGTACTTC	CASSFLGEQYF
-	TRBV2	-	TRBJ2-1	TGTGCCAGCACGGCGGGGCGATACAATGAGCAGTTCTTC	CASTAGRYNEQFF
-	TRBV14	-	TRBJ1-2	TGTGCCAGCAGCCAAGGGGGCGGCTACACCTTC	CASSQGGGYTF
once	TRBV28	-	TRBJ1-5	TGTGCCAGCAGTTTAGGGGCCCTACTAGATCAGCCCCAGCATTTT	CASSLGALLDQPQHF
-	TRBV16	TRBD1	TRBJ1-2	TGTGCCAGCACCCACAGGGGAGAGGACTATGGCTACACCTTC	CASTHRGEDYGYTF
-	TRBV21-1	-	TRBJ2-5	TGTGCCAGCAGCAAATTAGAACGGGGGCGTTCTCAGTACTTC	CASSKLERGRSQYF
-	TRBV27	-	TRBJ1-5	TGTGCCAGCAGCCAGAGGGGCAATGATCAGCCCCAGCATTTT	CASSQRGNDQPQHF
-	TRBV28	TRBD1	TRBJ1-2	TGTGCCAGCACGAAAGGGGACAGGGCAACAGGCGGCTACACCTTC	CASTKGDRATGGYTF
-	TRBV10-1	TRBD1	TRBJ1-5	TGCGCCAGCAGCCCGGGACAGGGAGGTGAGCCCCAGCATTTT	CASSPGQGGEPQHF
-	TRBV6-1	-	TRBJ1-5	TGTGCCAGCAGTGACGCCGGGAGAGGGGAAATGCAGCCCCAGCATTTT	CASSDAGRGEMQPQHF
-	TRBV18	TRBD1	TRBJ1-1	TGTGCCAGCTCAATTTGGACAGGGAACACTGAAGCTTTCTTT	CASSIWTGNTEAFF
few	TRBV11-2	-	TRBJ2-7	TGTGCCAGCAGCTTAGTGGAACACTACGAGCAGTACTTC	CASSLVEHYEQYF
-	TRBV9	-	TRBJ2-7	TGTGCCAGCAGCGTAAATCCGACTGCTGGGTACGAGCAGTACTTC	CASSVNPTAGYEQYF
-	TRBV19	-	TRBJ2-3	TGTGCCAGTAGCACTACAGATACGCAGTATTTT	CASSTTDTQYF
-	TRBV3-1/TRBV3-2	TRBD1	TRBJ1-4	TGTGCCAGCAGCCAAGATTCCGGGACAGGGGCCCCTAATGAAAAACTGTTTTTT	CASSQDSGTGAPNEKLFF
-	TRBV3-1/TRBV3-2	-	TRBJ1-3	TGTGCCAGCAGCCAAGACTCTGGAAACACCATATATTTT	CASSQDSGNTIYF
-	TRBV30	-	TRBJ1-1	TGTGCCTGGAGTGCGCAGGGGCGAACTGAAGCTTTCTTT	CAWSAQGRTEAFF
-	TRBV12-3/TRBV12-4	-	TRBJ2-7	TGTGCCAGCAGTTGGATGTACTACGAGCAGTACTTC	CASSWMYYEQYF
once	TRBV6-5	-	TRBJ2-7	TGTGCCAGCAGGGCTATTGACCCCTCCTACGAGCAGTACTTC	CASRAIDPSYEQYF
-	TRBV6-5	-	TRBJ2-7	TGTGCCAGCAGTTACTCCGACAGTACCTACGAGCAGTACTTC	CASSYSDSTYEQYF